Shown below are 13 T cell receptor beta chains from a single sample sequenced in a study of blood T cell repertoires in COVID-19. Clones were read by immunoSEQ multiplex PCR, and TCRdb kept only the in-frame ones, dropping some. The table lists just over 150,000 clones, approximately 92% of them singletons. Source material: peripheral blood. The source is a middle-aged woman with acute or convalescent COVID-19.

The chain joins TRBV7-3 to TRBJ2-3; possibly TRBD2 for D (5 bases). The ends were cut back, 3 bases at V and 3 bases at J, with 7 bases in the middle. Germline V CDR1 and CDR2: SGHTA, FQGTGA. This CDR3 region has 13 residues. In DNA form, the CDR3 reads TGTGCCAGCAGCTTTGGCGGGACAGATACGCAGTATTTT. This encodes CASSFGGTDTQYF.

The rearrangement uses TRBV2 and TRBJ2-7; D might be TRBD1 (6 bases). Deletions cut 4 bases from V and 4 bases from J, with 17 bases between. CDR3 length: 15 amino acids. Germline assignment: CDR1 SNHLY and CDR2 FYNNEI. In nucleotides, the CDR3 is TGTGCCAGCAGTGTTAGACAGGCCCCGGGGTACGAGCAGTACTTC. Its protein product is CASSVRQAPGYEQYF.

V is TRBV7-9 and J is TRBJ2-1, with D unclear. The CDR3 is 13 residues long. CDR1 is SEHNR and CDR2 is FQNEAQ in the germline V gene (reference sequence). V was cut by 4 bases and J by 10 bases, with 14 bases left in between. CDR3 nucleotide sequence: TGTGCCAGCAGCTCCCTGACGCAGGAAGAGCAGTTCTTC. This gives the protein CASSSLTQEEQFF. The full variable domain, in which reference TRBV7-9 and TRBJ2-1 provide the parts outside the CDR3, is DTGVSQNPRHKITKRGQNVTFRCDPISEHNRLYWYRQTLGQGPEFLTYFQNEAQLEKSRLLSDRFSAERPKGSFSTLEIQRTEQGDSAMYLCASSSLTQEEQFFGPGTRLTVL.

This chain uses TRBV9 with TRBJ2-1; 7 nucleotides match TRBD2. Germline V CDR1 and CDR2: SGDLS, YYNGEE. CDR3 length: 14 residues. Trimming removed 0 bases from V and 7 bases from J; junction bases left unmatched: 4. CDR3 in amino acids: CASSVDGAGNEQFF. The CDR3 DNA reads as TGTGCCAGCAGCGTAGATGGAGCGGGGAATGAGCAGTTCTTC.

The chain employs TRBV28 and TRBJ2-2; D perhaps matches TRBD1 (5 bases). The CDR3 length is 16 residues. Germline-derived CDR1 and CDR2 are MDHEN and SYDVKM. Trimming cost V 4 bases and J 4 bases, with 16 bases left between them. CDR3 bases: TGTGCCAGCAGTTCCCAGGGCTTTGGGTTCACCGGGGAGCTGTTTTTT. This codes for CASSSQGFGFTGELFF. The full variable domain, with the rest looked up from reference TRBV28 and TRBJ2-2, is DVKVTQSSRYLVKRTGEKVFLECVQDMDHENMFWYRQDPGLGLRLIYFSYDVKMKEKGDIPEGYSVSREKKERFSLILESASTNQTSMYLCASSSQGFGFTGELFFGEGSRLTVL.

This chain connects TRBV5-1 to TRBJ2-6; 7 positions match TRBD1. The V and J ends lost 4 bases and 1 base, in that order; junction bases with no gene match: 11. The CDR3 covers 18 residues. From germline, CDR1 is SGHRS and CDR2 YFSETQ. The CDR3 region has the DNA TGCGCCAGCAGCCCAACCCAGACAGGGATATCTGGGGCCAACGTCCTGACTTTC. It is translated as CASSPTQTGISGANVLTF.

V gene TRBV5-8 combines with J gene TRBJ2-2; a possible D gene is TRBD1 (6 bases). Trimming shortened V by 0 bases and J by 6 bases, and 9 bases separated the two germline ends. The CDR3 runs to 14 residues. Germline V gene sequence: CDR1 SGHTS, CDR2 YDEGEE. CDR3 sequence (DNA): TGTGCCAGCAGCTTGGAGAGGGGGTCCGGGGAGCTGTTTTTT. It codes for CASSLERGSGELFF.

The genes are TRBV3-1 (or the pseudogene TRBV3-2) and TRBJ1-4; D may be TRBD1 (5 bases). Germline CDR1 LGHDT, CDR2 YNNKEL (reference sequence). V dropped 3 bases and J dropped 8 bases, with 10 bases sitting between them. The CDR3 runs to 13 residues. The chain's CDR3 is CASSQRDSEKLFF. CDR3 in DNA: TGTGCCAGCAGCCAGAGGGACTCCGAAAAACTGTTTTTT.

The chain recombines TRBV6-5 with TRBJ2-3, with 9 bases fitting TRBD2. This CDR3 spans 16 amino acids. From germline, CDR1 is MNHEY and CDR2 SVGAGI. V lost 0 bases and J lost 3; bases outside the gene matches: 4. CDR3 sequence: CASSYSGLAGTDTQYF. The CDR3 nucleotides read TGTGCCAGCAGTTACTCGGGACTAGCTGGGACAGATACGCAGTATTTT.

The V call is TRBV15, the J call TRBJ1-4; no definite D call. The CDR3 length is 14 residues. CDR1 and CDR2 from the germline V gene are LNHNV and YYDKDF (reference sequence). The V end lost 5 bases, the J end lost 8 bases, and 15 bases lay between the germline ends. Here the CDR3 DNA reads TGTGCCACCAGCTTTAGCGGAAATCCAGAAAAACTGTTTTTT. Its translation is CATSFSGNPEKLFF.

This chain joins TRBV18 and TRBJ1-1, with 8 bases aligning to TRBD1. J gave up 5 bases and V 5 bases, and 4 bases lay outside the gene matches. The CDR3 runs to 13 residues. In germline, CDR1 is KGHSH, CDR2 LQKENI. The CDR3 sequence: CASSVQGGTEAFF. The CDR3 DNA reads TGTGCCAGCTCAGTACAGGGGGGGACTGAAGCTTTCTTT.

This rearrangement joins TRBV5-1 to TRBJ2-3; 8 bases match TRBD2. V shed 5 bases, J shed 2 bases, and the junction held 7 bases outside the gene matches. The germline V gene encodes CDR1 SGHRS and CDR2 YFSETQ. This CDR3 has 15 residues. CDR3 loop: CASRISGGYTDTQYF. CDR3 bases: TGCGCCAGCAGGATAAGCGGGGGATACACAGATACGCAGTATTTT.

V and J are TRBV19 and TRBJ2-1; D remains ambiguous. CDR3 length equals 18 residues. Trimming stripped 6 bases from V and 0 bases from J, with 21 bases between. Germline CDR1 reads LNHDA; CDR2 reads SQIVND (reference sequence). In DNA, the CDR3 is TGTGCCAGTAGCTGGGCTCTTTATCGTGAAAGCTCCTACAATGAGCAGTTCTTC. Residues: CASSWALYRESSYNEQFF.